At least ten counts were recorded for the clone carrying this TCR beta chain. This sample stems from a study of T-cell reconstitution after alpha-beta-depleted transplantation in children. Library preparation (for TCRbeta) was performed with unique molecular identifiers. TCRdb fed the PCR reads into MiXCR, producing one record per CDR3 protein. The sample includes about 230,000 distinct CDR3 sequences, 9% to 10% seen only once; the top ten take about 4.9%. The clonotype comes from a human donor who donated a stem cell graft to a child with SCID. The material sequenced was PBMCs from the stem cell graft donor, taken from the stem cell graft.

CDR3 bases: TGCAGTGCTAGAGCCGACAGGGACGAGCAGTACTTC. Translated, it gives CSARADRDEQYF. The chain employs TRBV20-1 and TRBJ2-7, with TRBD1 identical over 7 bases. Germline CDR1 DFQATT, CDR2 SNEGSKA (reference sequence). V trimming: 1 base; J trimming: 5 bases; junction bases outside the gene matches: 2. This CDR3 has 12 residues.